This TCR beta chain came from a study of cytomegalovirus exposure and HLA in healthy donors. Overall study: The approximately 110 validation repertoires used a platform that matched the one used for the 500 to 700 first-cohort repertoires, as a later analysis reported.

About this clone: Its antigen is currently unknown.

The method was immunoSEQ multiplex PCR; TCRdb's version includes in-frame clones alone and lacks a portion of them. The sample holds 100,000 to 150,000 clones, 80% to 90% seen once. The V gene end was trimmed by 3 bases and the J gene end by 4 bases; junction bases not matched to a gene: 14. CDR1 and CDR2 (germline): MNHNS, SASEGT. CDR3 length: 18 amino acids. General study results and limits: Altogether, 170 or so TCR beta chains were recorded as cytomegalovirus-associated. The authors confirmed in vitro that a few CMV-associated chains were specific for CMV antigens. The classifier reportedly diagnosed cytomegalovirus status with high specificity and sensitivity.

This TCR derives from a man between 18 and 35 years old in good health and CMV-seropositive. The V and J genes are TRBV6-1 and TRBJ1-3; 8 bases line up with TRBD1. The material sequenced was PBMCs. CDR3 region: CASSEAPGGDQGGNTIYF. CDR3 nucleotide sequence: TGTGCCAGCAGTGAGGCTCCAGGGGGCGATCAGGGGGGAAACACCATATATTTT.